The 7 T cell receptor beta chains below were found in one sample sequenced in a study of radiotherapy plus CTLA-4 blockade in lung cancer. Measured with immunoSEQ multiplex PCR; TCRdb has only the in-frame clones, and not every one. The repertoire has over 85,000 clones, roughly 88% of them found once; the top ten carry roughly 4.9%. This specimen consisted of peripheral blood, obtained from a patient treated with radiotherapy plus ipilimumab. These receptors came from a human donor with non-small cell lung cancer that progressed on radiotherapy plus ipilimumab.

The CDR3 nucleotides are TGTGCCAGCTCACCGAGGACAGGGCCTAATGAAAAACTGTTTTTT. It specifies CASSPRTGPNEKLFF. The J gene is TRBJ1-4, the V gene TRBV18, with TRBD1 identical over 8 bases. Germline CDR1 KGHSH, CDR2 LQKENI. Germline trimming cut 3 bases from V and 3 bases from J; bases unmatched to any gene: 3. This CDR3 region has 15 residues.

The chain links TRBV30 to TRBJ1-1; the D gene is possibly TRBD1 (6 bases). This CDR3 region has 13 residues. The V end was cut by 7 bases, the J end by 1 base, with 13 bases between. The germline V gene has CDR1 GTSNPN and CDR2 SVGIG (reference sequence). This chain's CDR3 is CASPTGENTEAFF. CDR3 DNA sequence: TGTGCCTCCCCGACAGGAGAGAACACTGAAGCTTTCTTT.

A note on this clone: The CDR3 ends on some other residue instead of the conserved phenylalanine or tryptophan, so this is likely a read error. No DNA is shown, since the ends of the CDR3 on it are uncertain; the CDR3 is the one TCRdb lists. The chain carries TRBV6-6 and TRBJ1-3; no DNA check was done on the table's D call, TRBD1. Germline CDR1 reads MNHNY; CDR2 reads SVGAGI (reference sequence). Ends included, the CDR3 has 15 residues. This CDR3 is CASSYSGQGSTPDLV.

The chain uses TRBV5-1 and TRBJ2-1; maybe TRBD2 (6 bases). CDR1 is SGHRS and CDR2 is YFSETQ in the germline V gene. Trimming removed 0 bases at V and 0 bases at J, with 10 bases between. The CDR3 has 16 amino acids. The CDR3 reads CASSLAEGSSYNEQFF. Here the CDR3 DNA reads TGCGCCAGCAGCTTGGCGGAGGGAAGCTCCTACAATGAGCAGTTCTTC.

The gene calls are TRBV5-1 and TRBJ2-7; 10 bases agree with TRBD2. V was pared by 6 bases and J by 4 bases, with 10 bases of the junction left unmatched. The CDR3 totals 15 residues. Germline CDR1 is SGHRS and CDR2 is YFSETQ. This CDR3 is CASNYGKGLAYEQYF. The CDR3 nucleotides are TGCGCCAGCAACTACGGGAAGGGACTAGCGTACGAGCAGTACTTC.

This rearrangement joins TRBV9 to TRBJ2-7; tentative D call: TRBD1 (6 bases). Germline CDR1 is SGDLS and CDR2 is YYNGEE. The CDR3 has 15 residues. Trimming stripped 4 bases from V and 6 bases from J, with 20 bases between. The CDR3 DNA sequence: TGTGCCAGCAGCTTGAGCGACATGAAAGGGGGCGAGCAGTACTTC. Translation: CASSLSDMKGGEQYF.

The rearrangement links TRBV2 to TRBJ2-7; tentative D call: TRBD1 (5 bases). Germline V gene lookup returns CDR1 SNHLY and CDR2 FYNNEI. The CDR3 has 14 residues. V was shortened by 1 base and J by 6 bases, with 13 bases between the two germline ends. The CDR3 spells CASSEDRSSTEQYF. CDR3 nucleotides: TGTGCCAGCAGTGAAGACAGGTCCTCCACCGAGCAGTACTTC.